The 2 T cell receptor beta chains reported below all come from one sample, sequenced in a study of OX40 agonist ivuxolimab in advanced cancers. Here immunoSEQ multiplex PCR was the method, and the copy in TCRdb shows in-frame clones only, minus some. Here the sample spans 83,000 or so clones, roughly 80% being singletons. Sequencing used CD4+ or CD8+ T cells sorted from blood, obtained in a trial of the OX40 agonist ivuxolimab. The receptor source for this set is an adult with an advanced solid tumor such as melanoma, head and neck, liver or kidney cancer.

The chain has TRBV2 and TRBJ2-1; D ambiguous. This CDR3 comprises 13 residues. V dropped 6 bases and J dropped 1 base, with 7 bases sitting between them. The germline V gene encodes CDR1 SNHLY and CDR2 FYNNEI. The CDR3 is CASSPGSYNEQFF. The DNA of the CDR3 is TGTGCCAGCAGCCCCGGATCCTACAATGAGCAGTTCTTC.

This chain joins TRBV6-6 and TRBJ2-6; D remains ambiguous. Germline CDR1 and CDR2: MNHNY and SVGAGI (reference sequence). This CDR3 has 12 amino acids. Deletions cut 9 bases from V and 4 bases from J, with 7 bases between. The CDR3 DNA reads as TGTGCCAGTAAGTCCGGGGCCAACGTCCTGACTTTC. Its translation: CASKSGANVLTF.